These T cell receptor beta chains were read from a single sample in a study of CD8+ T cells in alopecia areata. Profiled with immunoSEQ multiplex PCR; TCRdb holds only in-frame clones, not every one. Seen here are approximately 210,000 clones, under 70% observed once, and the top ten hold more than 0.95%. Sample: CD4+ T cells sorted from blood, taken between weeks 43 and 45, from a patient treated with tofacitinib. These receptors all come from a human donor with alopecia areata. CDR3s include the opening cysteine and the closing phenylalanine or tryptophan. Each record gives: V gene, D gene, J gene, clone size, CDR3 DNA, CDR3 protein. D genes are given only for firm matches. Rows give clone size only sometimes, using once, few, many, or a class for an expanded clone.

>TRBV5-4|.|TRBJ1-6|.
TGTGCCAGCAGCTTGGGTGAGGTAAATTCACCCCTCCACTTT
CASSLGEVNSPLHF
>TRBV2|.|TRBJ2-7|.
TGTGCCAGCCACAGTGGCACAGGGCATCCCTACGAGCAGTACTTC
CASHSGTGHPYEQYF
>TRBV5-5|.|TRBJ2-3|.
TGTGCCAGCAGCTGGGTGGCTGAAAGAGGGTCCGATACGCAGTATTTT
CASSWVAERGSDTQYF
>TRBV7-3|TRBD1|TRBJ2-2|few
TGTGCCAGCAGCTTATTAGGGGGCGGCGTTAGCACCGGGGAGCTGTTTTTT
CASSLLGGGVSTGELFF
>TRBV30|.|TRBJ1-1|.
TGTGCCTGGAGGAGGGACACTGAAGCTTTCTTT
CAWRRDTEAFF
>TRBV14|.|TRBJ1-2|.
TGTGCCAGCAGCCAAGCAACAGTTGGGCTAAATGGCTACACCTTC
CASSQATVGLNGYTF
>TRBV7-2|.|TRBJ2-5|once
TGTGCCAGCAGCCCACGGGGGCCCGGGGAGACCCAGTACTTC
CASSPRGPGETQYF
>TRBV7-2|TRBD2|TRBJ2-7|few
TGTGCCAGCAGCTTAAGTCTAGCGGGGGTGAGTGAGCAGTACTTC
CASSLSLAGVSEQYF
>TRBV10-3|.|TRBJ2-3|.
TGTGCCATCCTAAAAACAGATACGCAGTATTTT
CAILKTDTQYF
>TRBV20-1|.|TRBJ2-7|.
TGCAGTGCCCAACAGGGAACCGAGCAGTACTTC
CSAQQGTEQYF
>TRBV5-1|.|TRBJ2-4|.
TGCGCCAGCAGCCTGGACAGAAAAAACATTCAGTACTTC
CASSLDRKNIQYF
>TRBV19|.|TRBJ2-5|.
TGTGCCAGTAGTATTCCGGTGGGGGGATTGGAGACCCAGTACTTC
CASSIPVGGLETQYF
>TRBV2|TRBD2|TRBJ2-7|few
TGTGCCAGCAGTGACGGGGGGACTACCTACGAGCAGTACTTC
CASSDGGTTYEQYF
>TRBV30|TRBD2|TRBJ2-5|.
TGTGCCTGGAGTCCCTCTCGGACTAGCCTGGAAGAGACCCAGTACTTC
CAWSPSRTSLEETQYF
>TRBV10-2|TRBD1|TRBJ1-2|.
TGCGCCAGCAGTGAACCTGGGACAGTTTACTATGGCTACACCTTC
CASSEPGTVYYGYTF
>TRBV2|.|TRBJ2-1|few
TGTGCCAGCAGACTCGGGGGTTCTAGGAATGAGCAGTTCTTC
CASRLGGSRNEQFF
>TRBV9|TRBD1|TRBJ1-2|.
TGTGCCAGCAGCCCCAAAACAGGGGCTAGCTATGGCTACACCTTC
CASSPKTGASYGYTF
>TRBV6-5|.|TRBJ2-7|once
TGTGCCAGCAGTTACGTCGGGGGCCGGGCCTACGAGCAGTACTTC
CASSYVGGRAYEQYF
>TRBV5-1|.|TRBJ2-1|.
TGCGCCAGCCGCCCCGGCGGGGATTCCTACAATGAGCAGTTCTTC
CASRPGGDSYNEQFF
>TRBV29-1|TRBD2|TRBJ2-3|few
TGCAGCGTTGAAGAGGTCGCTAGCGGGTTACAGTATTTT
CSVEEVASGLQYF
>TRBV30|.|TRBJ2-5|.
TGTGCCTGGAGCTCCCAAGAGACCCAGTACTTC
CAWSSQETQYF
>TRBV11-3|TRBD1|TRBJ1-2|.
TGTGCCAGCACCCAGGGGGAGCGCGGCTACACCTTC
CASTQGERGYTF
>TRBV5-6|.|TRBJ2-3|.
TGTGCCAGCATGGATAACAGCGCAACCACAGATACGCAGTATTTT
CASMDNSATTDTQYF
>TRBV10-3|.|TRBJ1-1|few
TGTGCCATCAGTGAGTACGGGACGGCTGGCGCTTTCTTT
CAISEYGTAGAFF
>TRBV7-2|.|TRBJ2-5|few
TGTGCCAGCACCTCGGGGTTCCAAGAGACCCAGTACTTC
CASTSGFQETQYF
>TRBV10-1|TRBD1|TRBJ2-3|.
TGCGCCAGCAGCCCCCGGGGCGGACAGGGTATCGGTACGCAGTATTTT
CASSPRGGQGIGTQYF
>TRBV29-1|.|TRBJ2-3|.
TGCAGCGTTGTCCCGCTTCCTACGCAGTATTTT
CSVVPLPTQYF
>TRBV11-2|.|TRBJ2-7|.
TGTGCCAGCAGCTTAGATGGGGCAGCCTACGAGCAGTACTTC
CASSLDGAAYEQYF
>TRBV5-6|.|TRBJ2-7|.
TGTGCCAGCAGCTTGGACAGGAGATACGAGCAGTACTTC
CASSLDRRYEQYF
>TRBV7-2|.|TRBJ2-4|few
TGTGCCAGCAGCTCCGGTAAAGCCAAAAACATTCAGTACTTC
CASSSGKAKNIQYF
>TRBV29-1|.|TRBJ2-3|.
TGCAGCGTTTGGCTCGGGCAGGATAGCACAGATACGCAGTATTTT
CSVWLGQDSTDTQYF
>TRBV2|.|TRBJ2-7|.
TGTGCCAGCAGTGAAACCAGGGTCGGCGAGCAGTACTTC
CASSETRVGEQYF
>TRBV5-1|.|TRBJ2-1|.
TGCGCCAGCAGCACGGGACTCCTCCGGGACAATGAGCAGTTCTTC
CASSTGLLRDNEQFF
>TRBV29-1|TRBD1|TRBJ1-2|.
TGCAGCGTTCTCGAAATTGTGGGACAGGGTTCCTTTGGCTACACCTTC
CSVLEIVGQGSFGYTF
>TRBV5-1|TRBD1|TRBJ1-4|few
TGCGCCAGCAGCCGTGGACAGGGAGATGAAAAACTGTTTTTT
CASSRGQGDEKLFF
>TRBV6-5|TRBD2|TRBJ2-7|.
TGTGCCAGCAGTTACTCGAGGATGGGACTACCATACGAGCAGTACTTC
CASSYSRMGLPYEQYF
>TRBV30|.|TRBJ2-2|.
TGTGCCTGGAGTGTAAAGGCAGGAAACACCGGGGAGCTGTTTTTT
CAWSVKAGNTGELFF
>TRBV4-1|.|TRBJ2-5|.
TGCGCCAGCAGCCAAGACGAGGGGGAGACCCAGTACTTC
CASSQDEGETQYF
>TRBV7-2|TRBD1|TRBJ1-2|few
TGTGCCAGCAGCACAACCCGGACAGGGCTAGATGGCTACACCTTC
CASSTTRTGLDGYTF